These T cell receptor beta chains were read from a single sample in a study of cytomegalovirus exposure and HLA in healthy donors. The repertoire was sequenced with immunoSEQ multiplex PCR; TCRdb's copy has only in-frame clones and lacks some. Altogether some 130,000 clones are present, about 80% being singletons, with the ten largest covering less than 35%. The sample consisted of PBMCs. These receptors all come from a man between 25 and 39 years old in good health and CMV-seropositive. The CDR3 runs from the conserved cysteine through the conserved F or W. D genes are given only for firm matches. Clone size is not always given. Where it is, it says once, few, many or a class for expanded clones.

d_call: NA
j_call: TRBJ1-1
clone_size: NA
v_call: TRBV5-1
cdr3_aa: CASRPTGNTEAFF
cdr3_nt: TGCGCCAGCAGACCGACAGGGAACACTGAAGCTTTCTTT

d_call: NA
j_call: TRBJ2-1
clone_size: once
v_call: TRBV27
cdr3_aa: CASSLEPGNEQFF
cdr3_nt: TGTGCCAGCAGTTTAGAACCCGGCAATGAGCAGTTCTTC

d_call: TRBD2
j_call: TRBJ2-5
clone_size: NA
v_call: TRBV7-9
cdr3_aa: CASSLAGASGVRETQYF
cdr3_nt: TGTGCCAGCAGCTTAGCAGGGGCTAGCGGGGTCAGGGAGACCCAGTACTTC

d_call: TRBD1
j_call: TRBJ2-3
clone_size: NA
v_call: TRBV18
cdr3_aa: CASSPGRTGGTDTQYF
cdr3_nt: TGTGCCAGCTCACCAGGAAGGACAGGGGGTACAGATACGCAGTATTTT

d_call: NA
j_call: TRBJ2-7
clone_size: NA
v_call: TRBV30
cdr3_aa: CAWSPNRYEQYF
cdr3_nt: TGTGCCTGGAGTCCTAATCGATACGAGCAGTACTTC

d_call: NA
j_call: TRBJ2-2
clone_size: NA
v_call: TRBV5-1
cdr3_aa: CASSLDGSPNTGELFF
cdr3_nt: TGCGCCAGCAGCTTGGACGGGTCCCCGAACACCGGGGAGCTGTTTTTT

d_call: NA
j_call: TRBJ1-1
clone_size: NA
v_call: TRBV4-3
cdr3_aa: CASSQESAGTEAFF
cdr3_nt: TGCGCCAGCAGCCAAGAATCCGCCGGGACAGAAGCTTTCTTT

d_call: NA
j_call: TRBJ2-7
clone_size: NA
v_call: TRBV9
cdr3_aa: CASSEGEGRVYEQYF
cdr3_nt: TGTGCCAGCAGCGAGGGGGAGGGGCGGGTCTACGAGCAGTACTTC

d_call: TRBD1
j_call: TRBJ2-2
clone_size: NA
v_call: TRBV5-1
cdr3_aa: CASSLNTGGNTGELFF
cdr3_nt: TGCGCCAGCAGCTTGAATACAGGGGGGAACACCGGGGAGCTGTTTTTT

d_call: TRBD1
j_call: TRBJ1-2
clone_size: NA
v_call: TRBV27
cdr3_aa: CASSLNDQGVYGYTF
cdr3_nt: TGTGCCAGCAGTTTAAACGATCAGGGGGTCTATGGCTACACCTTC

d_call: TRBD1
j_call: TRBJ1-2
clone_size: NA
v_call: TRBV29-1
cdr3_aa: CSVRGGGGDYGYTF
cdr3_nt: TGCAGCGTCAGAGGGGGCGGTGGGGACTATGGCTACACCTTC